This TCR beta chain was captured in a study of blood T cell repertoires in COVID-19. Across the whole study: The study drew acute and convalescent COVID-19 samples from the United States, Italy and Spain.

Seattle cases were enrolled at active infection and followed longitudinally. The germline gives CDR1 MGHDK, CDR2 SYGVNS. The junction had 4 bases not matched to a gene; V was cut back by 3 bases and J by 2 bases. This CDR3 spans 15 amino acids. Data came from immunoSEQ multiplex PCR; TCRdb stores just in-frame clones and leaves some out. The sample has approximately 150,000 clones, around 90% seen once; the top ten hold 2.5%. The sequence was collected from a human donor with COVID-19, enrolled during active disease. The donor label of this sample is uncertain. Sequencing was carried out using peripheral blood. The chain uses TRBV25-1 and TRBJ2-7; TRBD1 agrees at 10 bases. CDR3 coding DNA: TGTGCCAGCAGTGACCCGGGACAGGGGACCTACGAGCAGTACTTC. It yields the protein CASSDPGQGTYEQYF.